These 27 T cell receptor beta chains were sequenced from one sample in a study of T cell repertoires in cytomegalovirus infection. Antigen specificity for these receptors is unknown. Each CDR3 protein is one row after TCRdb ran MiXCR on the reads. The sample consists of approximately 110,000 distinct CDR3 sequences, roughly a third of them appearing once. The material was CD8+ T cells from cultured PBMCs, obtained from culture after CMV antigen stimulation. The receptors come from a human donor in good health (CMV status not recorded). Some clones in this sample may be carry-over from other donors' samples.

This chain links TRBV7-9 with TRBJ2-7, with TRBD1 matching 7 bases. The V and J ends lost 3 bases and 6 bases, in that order; junction bases with no gene match: 5. This CDR3 spans 13 amino acids. Germline-derived CDR1 and CDR2 are SEHNR and FQNEAQ (reference sequence). CDR3 sequence: CASSFPQGREQYF. In DNA, the CDR3 is TGTGCCAGCAGCTTCCCACAGGGGCGCGAGCAGTACTTC. The full variable domain, in which reference TRBV7-9 and TRBJ2-7 provide the parts outside the CDR3, is DTGVSQNPRHKITKRGQNVTFRCDPISEHNRLYWYRQTLGQGPEFLTYFQNEAQLEKSRLLSDRFSAERPKGSFSTLEIQRTEQGDSAMYLCASSFPQGREQYFGPGTRLTVT.

The rearrangement joins TRBV7-9 to TRBJ2-1; D is perhaps TRBD1 (5 bases). Germline lookup yields CDR1 SEHNR and CDR2 FQNEAQ (reference sequence). V dropped 1 base and J dropped 8 bases, with 9 bases sitting between them. This CDR3 comprises 13 residues. CDR3 sequence reads: CASSLVTDDEQFF. The CDR3 DNA follows: TGTGCCAGCAGCTTAGTGACAGACGATGAGCAGTTCTTC.

The chain employs TRBV15 and TRBJ1-3; 8 positions agree with TRBD1. From germline, CDR1 is LNHNV and CDR2 YYDKDF (reference sequence). This CDR3 comprises 15 residues. Losses at the gene ends were 5 bases for V and 3 bases for J; bases not matched to a gene: 6. The CDR3 reads CATSPDRAYGNTIYF. DNA for the CDR3: TGTGCCACCAGCCCGGACAGGGCCTATGGAAACACCATATATTTT.

The chain is built from TRBV5-1 and TRBJ1-1; D ambiguous. V lost 0 bases and J lost 1, with 10 bases in between. This CDR3 comprises 15 residues. Germline V lookup: CDR1 SGHRS, CDR2 YFSETQ. This CDR3 reads CASSLAAGENTEAFF. CDR3 coding DNA: TGCGCCAGCAGCTTGGCTGCCGGGGAGAACACTGAAGCTTTCTTT.

The CDR3 DNA reads TGTGCCATCAGTGAGTCGGAGACTATTCCTCTAAAGACCCAGTACTTC. It codes for CAISESETIPLKTQYF. This rearrangement joins TRBV10-3 to TRBJ2-5, with D maybe TRBD2 (5 bases). Trimming cost V 0 bases and J 6 bases, with 17 bases left between them. This CDR3 spans 16 amino acids. Germline assignment: CDR1 ENHRY and CDR2 SYGVKD.

This clonotype was counted once. V is TRBV27 and J is TRBJ2-2; TRBD2 matches at 10 bases. Germline loops: CDR1 MNHEY, CDR2 SMNVEV (reference sequence). The CDR3 has 18 residues. The trim removed 1 base at V and 7 bases at J, leaving 12 bases unmatched. CDR3 region: CASSLYVGAGGTGGELFF. The CDR3 coding sequence is TGTGCCAGCAGTTTATACGTCGGAGCGGGGGGGACCGGCGGGGAGCTGTTTTTT.

This clonotype was found a few times. This chain uses TRBV29-1 with TRBJ2-3; unclear D gene. This CDR3 contains 15 residues. V shed 3 bases and J shed 6 bases, with 19 bases lying between them. Per germline, CDR1 SQVTM and CDR2 ANQGSEA. The CDR3: CSVDGVIGRSDTQYF. The CDR3 coding sequence is TGCAGCGTTGATGGGGTAATCGGTCGGTCCGATACGCAGTATTTT.

The sample holds many counts of this clonotype. The CDR3 DNA follows: TGTGCCAGCAGTCAAAGGTGGAATCAGCCCCAGCATTTT. Translation gives CASSQRWNQPQHF. This chain links TRBV6-6 with TRBJ1-5; D gene ambiguous. The V and J ends lost 5 bases and 4 bases respectively, with 9 bases between them. There are 13 residues in the CDR3. CDR1 and CDR2 (germline): MNHNY, SVGAGI (reference sequence).

This clonotype was recorded at least ten times. This chain joins TRBV20-1 and TRBJ2-3, with D perhaps TRBD2 (5 bases). Germline V gene data show CDR1 as DFQATT and CDR2 as SNEGSKA (reference sequence). V was clipped by 1 base and J by 8 bases, with 7 bases between them. CDR3 size: 11 residues. In DNA, the CDR3 is TGCAGTGCTAGAGCCAGCGGTACGCAGTATTTT. It yields the protein CSARASGTQYF.

This clonotype was counted between two and nine times. The rearrangement joins TRBV6-5 to TRBJ2-3; TRBD1 or TRBD2 may be the D gene (7 bases each). CDR3 length: 16 amino acids. Germline V gene data show CDR1 as MNHEY and CDR2 as SVGAGI. With 5 bases removed from V and 5 bases from J, the gap between germline ends came to 20 bases. CDR3 sequence reads: CASSPQGGTALDTQYF. CDR3 in DNA: TGTGCCAGCAGTCCCCAGGGAGGGACAGCTTTAGATACGCAGTATTTT.

The chain combines TRBV7-9 with TRBJ1-4, with a weak D call TRBD1 (5 bases). The CDR3 covers 19 residues. Trimming shortened V by 2 bases and J by 5 bases, and 24 bases separated the two germline ends. The germline V gene has CDR1 SEHNR and CDR2 FQNEAQ (reference sequence). The CDR3 loop reads CASSLIQETDNRPNEKLFF. Written as DNA, the CDR3 is TGTGCCAGCAGCTTAATACAGGAGACGGACAACCGACCCAATGAAAAACTGTTTTTT.

V gene TRBV18 combines with J gene TRBJ2-7; TRBD1 matches 9 bases. V was clipped by 2 bases and J by 6 bases; unmatched bases: 11. CDR3 length: 16 amino acids. The V gene's germline CDR1 is KGHSH and CDR2 LQKENI. The CDR3 DNA reads TGTGCCAGCTCACCAACGAGGGGACAGGGTAGACTCGAGCAGTACTTC. Amino acid sequence: CASSPTRGQGRLEQYF.

This clonotype was seen just once. The rearrangement links TRBV5-4 to TRBJ2-3, with D possibly matching TRBD2 (6 bases). Trimming stripped 4 bases from V and 2 bases from J, with 14 bases between. CDR1 and CDR2 from the germline V gene are SGHNT and YYREEE (reference sequence). The CDR3 consists of 15 residues. Written as DNA, the CDR3 is TGTGCCAGCAGCCCGACGGGGGTATCCACAGATACGCAGTATTTT. Encoded protein: CASSPTGVSTDTQYF. The complete variable domain, with remaining parts taken from reference TRBV5-4 and TRBJ2-3, reads ETGVTQSPTHLIKTRGQQVTLRCSSQSGHNTVSWYQQALGQGPQFIFQYYREEENGRGNFPPRFSGLQFPNYSSELNVNALELDDSALYLCASSPTGVSTDTQYFGPGTRLTVL.

The chain has TRBV4-2 and TRBJ1-5; D unclear. Germline CDR1 is LGHNA and CDR2 is YNFKEQ. Trimming pared 1 base from V and 0 bases from J, leaving 7 bases between. The CDR3 extends over 15 amino acids. The CDR3 protein is CASSQGEYSNQPQHF. The CDR3 DNA is TGTGCCAGCAGCCAAGGGGAATATAGCAATCAGCCCCAGCATTTT.

This clonotype has only a few counts. This chain links TRBV11-2 with TRBJ1-1; possibly TRBD1 for D (5 bases). V was shortened by 1 base and J by 4 bases, with 7 bases between the two germline ends. The V gene's germline CDR1 is SGHAT and CDR2 FQNNGV. The CDR3 extends over 13 amino acids. CDR3 amino acids: CASSLAGITEAFF. The CDR3 region has the DNA TGTGCCAGCAGCTTAGCAGGGATCACTGAAGCTTTCTTT.

J is TRBJ1-5 and V is TRBV6-5; D gene ambiguous. Trimming stripped 4 bases from V and 0 bases from J, with 7 bases between. Germline V gene data show CDR1 as MNHEY and CDR2 as SVGAGI. This CDR3 is built from 14 residues. CDR3 amino acids: CASSSRNSNQPQHF. The CDR3 DNA reads TGTGCCAGCAGTTCGAGAAATAGCAATCAGCCCCAGCATTTT.

The table lists this clonotype with a few counts. The chain uses TRBV7-2 and TRBJ2-3; D is unclear. V was cut by 1 base and J by 0 bases, with 11 bases left in between. CDR1 is SGHTA and CDR2 is FQGNSA in the germline V gene. CDR3 length: 16 residues. Here the CDR3 DNA reads TGTGCCAGCAGCTTAGTTGGCTCCCGGAGCACAGATACGCAGTATTTT. It specifies CASSLVGSRSTDTQYF.

This clonotype was found a few times. The CDR3 loop is CASSLKWVGGDSYEQYF. CDR3 nucleotides: TGTGCCAGCAGCTTAAAATGGGTCGGGGGTGACTCCTACGAGCAGTACTTC. V is TRBV11-2 and J is TRBJ2-7; possibly TRBD2 for D (6 bases). Germline V CDR1 and CDR2: SGHAT, FQNNGV. V lost 2 bases to trimming and J lost 0 bases, with 17 bases between them. The CDR3 covers 17 residues.

This sequence joins TRBV28 and TRBJ2-7, with D perhaps being TRBD1 or TRBD2 (5 bases each). The CDR3 spans 14 residues. V lost 5 bases, J lost 6 bases, and 17 bases lay in between. Germline CDR1 MDHEN, CDR2 SYDVKM. Here the CDR3 reads CASSPSGAPPEQYF. The DNA for the CDR3 is TGTGCCAGCAGTCCCTCCGGGGCGCCCCCCGAGCAGTACTTC.

This clonotype was counted a few times. J is TRBJ2-3 and V is TRBV5-6, with 13 bases matching TRBD2. Losses at the gene ends were 1 base for V and 2 bases for J; bases not matched to a gene: 4. The length of the CDR3 is 17 residues. Germline V lookup: CDR1 SGHDT, CDR2 YYEEEE. CDR3: CASSLTSGGDTTDTQYF. In nucleotides, the CDR3 is TGTGCCAGCAGCTTGACTAGCGGGGGGGATACCACAGATACGCAGTATTTT.

V usage is TRBV18 and J usage is TRBJ2-7, with D possibly called TRBD1 or TRBD2 (5 bases each). From germline, CDR1 is KGHSH and CDR2 LQKENI. The CDR3 covers 14 residues. Trimming took off 3 bases at V and 5 bases at J, with 14 bases between the two ends. For the CDR3, the DNA is TGTGCCAGCTCACCTCCGAGGGGCACCAACGAGCAGTACTTC. It specifies CASSPPRGTNEQYF.

This clonotype was counted a few times. The rearrangement links TRBV11-2 to TRBJ2-5, with a weak D call TRBD2 (7 bases). Trimming cost V 7 bases and J 0 bases, with 15 bases left between them. The germline V gene encodes CDR1 SGHAT and CDR2 FQNNGV. This CDR3 is 15 amino acids long. The CDR3 sequence is CASNPGGSDQETQYF. As DNA, the CDR3 is TGTGCCAGCAACCCGGGGGGCAGCGACCAAGAGACCCAGTACTTC.

The chain carries TRBV4-1 and TRBJ2-6; D not certain. This CDR3 contains 15 residues. Trimming cost V 0 bases and J 1 base, with 4 bases left between them. Looked up from germline, CDR1 is MGHRA and CDR2 is YSYEKL. The CDR3 spells CASSQEGSGANVLTF. The CDR3 DNA reads as TGCGCCAGCAGCCAAGAAGGGTCTGGGGCCAACGTCCTGACTTTC.

The chain couples TRBV12-3 or TRBV12-4 to TRBJ2-7; D unresolved. The CDR3 sequence is 12 residues long. The V and J ends lost 3 bases and 5 bases respectively, with 8 bases between them. Written as DNA, the CDR3 is TGTGCCAGCAGTTTTAATCTCCACGAGCAGTACTTC. Amino acid sequence: CASSFNLHEQYF.

A few counts support this clonotype. The chain employs TRBV19 and TRBJ1-1; perhaps TRBD1 as D (5 bases). Deletions cut 7 bases from V and 4 bases from J, with 16 bases between. This CDR3 has 14 residues. Germline lookup yields CDR1 LNHDA and CDR2 SQIVND (reference sequence). The CDR3 region is CASMALTGTTEAFF. As DNA, the CDR3 is TGTGCCAGTATGGCCCTGACGGGGACCACTGAAGCTTTCTTT.

This clonotype occurred many times. J is TRBJ1-2 and V is TRBV7-8; 10 nucleotides agree with TRBD1. CDR3 length: 18 amino acids. Trimming at V came to 4 bases and at J to 4 bases, leaving 15 bases not matched to a gene. Looked up from germline, CDR1 is SGHVS and CDR2 is FQNEAQ. CDR3 amino acids: CASSWMGQGLDDRYGYTF. CDR3 bases: TGTGCCAGCAGCTGGATGGGACAGGGGTTAGATGATCGCTATGGCTACACCTTC.

This rearrangement joins TRBV4-2 to TRBJ1-1; the D gene is possibly TRBD1 (5 bases). Trimming took 4 bases from V and 0 from J, leaving 9 bases between them. Per germline, CDR1 LGHNA and CDR2 YNFKEQ. This CDR3 has 14 amino acids. In nucleotides, the CDR3 is TGTGCCAGCAGCCCTGGGGCCTTGAACACTGAAGCTTTCTTT. It codes for CASSPGALNTEAFF.